This T cell receptor (beta chain) was captured in a study of identical twins. Overall study findings and caveats: In beta out-of-frame sequences, the excess sharing between twins was weaker. For zero-insertion analyses, partial confounding could come from invariant MAIT and iNKT cells.

Each donor (without exception) was a healthy Caucasian. cDNA molecules carried unique molecular identifiers, and template switching added a universal primer site. TCRdb fed the 5' RACE reads into MiXCR, producing one record per CDR3 protein. The sample carries about 210,000 distinct CDR3 sequences, roughly 10% recorded once. Only a few counts were recorded for this clonotype. Its antigen is unidentified. Trimming removed 5 bases from V and 6 bases from J; junction bases left unmatched: 9. Germline V gene sequence: CDR1 SGHVS, CDR2 FNYEAQ. The CDR3 sequence is 17 residues long. The gene calls are TRBV7-6 and TRBJ2-4, with 14 bases matching TRBD2. Sequenced material: memory (CD45RO+) T cells sorted from blood. The TCR comes from a woman aged 18-35 years in good health. The CDR3 DNA reads as TGTGCCAGCAGCCCTGGCGGGACTAGCGGGAGAGTAAACATTCAGTACTTC. It specifies CASSPGGTSGRVNIQYF.